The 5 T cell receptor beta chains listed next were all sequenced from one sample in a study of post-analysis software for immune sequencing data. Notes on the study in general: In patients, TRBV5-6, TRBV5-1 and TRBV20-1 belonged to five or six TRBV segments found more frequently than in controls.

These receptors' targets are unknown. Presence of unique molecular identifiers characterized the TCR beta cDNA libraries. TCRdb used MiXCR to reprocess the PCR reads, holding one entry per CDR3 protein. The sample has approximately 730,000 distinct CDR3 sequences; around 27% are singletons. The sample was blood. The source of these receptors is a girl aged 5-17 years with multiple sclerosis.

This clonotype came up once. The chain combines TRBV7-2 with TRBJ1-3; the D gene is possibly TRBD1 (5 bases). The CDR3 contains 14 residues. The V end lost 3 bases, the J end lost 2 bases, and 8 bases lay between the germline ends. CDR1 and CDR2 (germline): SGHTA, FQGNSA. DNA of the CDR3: TGTGCCAGCAGCTTCACAGGAACTGGAAACACCATATATTTT. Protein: CASSFTGTGNTIYF.

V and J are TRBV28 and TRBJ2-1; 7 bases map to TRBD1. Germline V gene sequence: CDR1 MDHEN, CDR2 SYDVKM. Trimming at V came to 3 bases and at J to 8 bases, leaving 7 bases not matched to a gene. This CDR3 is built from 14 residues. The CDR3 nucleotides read TGTGCCAGCAGTTTGACAGGGTCTGTGGATGAGCAGTTCTTC. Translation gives CASSLTGSVDEQFF.

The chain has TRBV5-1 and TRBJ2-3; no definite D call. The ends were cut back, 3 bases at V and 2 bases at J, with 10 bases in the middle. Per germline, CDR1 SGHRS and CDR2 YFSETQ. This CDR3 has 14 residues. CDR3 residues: CASSWVQTTDTQYF. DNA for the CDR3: TGCGCCAGCAGCTGGGTTCAGACCACAGATACGCAGTATTTT.

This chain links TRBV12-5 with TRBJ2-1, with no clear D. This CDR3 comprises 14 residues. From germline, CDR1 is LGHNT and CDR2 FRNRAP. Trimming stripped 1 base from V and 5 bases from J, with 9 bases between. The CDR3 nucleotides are TGTGCTAGTGGTTTGGGGGGAACCCACAATGAGCAGTTCTTC. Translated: CASGLGGTHNEQFF.

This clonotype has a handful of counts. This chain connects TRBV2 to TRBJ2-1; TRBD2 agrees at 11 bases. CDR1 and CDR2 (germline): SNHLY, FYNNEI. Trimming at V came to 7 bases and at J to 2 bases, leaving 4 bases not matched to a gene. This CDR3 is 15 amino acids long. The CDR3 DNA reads TGTGCCAGCAAGGCGACTAGCGGGGCCTACAATGAGCAGTTCTTC. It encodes CASKATSGAYNEQFF. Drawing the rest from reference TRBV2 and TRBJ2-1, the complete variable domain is EPEVTQTPSHQVTQMGQEVILRCVPISNHLYFYWYRQILGQKVEFLVSFYNNEISEKSEIFDDQFSVERPDGSNFTLKIRSTKLEDSAMYFCASKATSGAYNEQFFGPGTRLTVL.